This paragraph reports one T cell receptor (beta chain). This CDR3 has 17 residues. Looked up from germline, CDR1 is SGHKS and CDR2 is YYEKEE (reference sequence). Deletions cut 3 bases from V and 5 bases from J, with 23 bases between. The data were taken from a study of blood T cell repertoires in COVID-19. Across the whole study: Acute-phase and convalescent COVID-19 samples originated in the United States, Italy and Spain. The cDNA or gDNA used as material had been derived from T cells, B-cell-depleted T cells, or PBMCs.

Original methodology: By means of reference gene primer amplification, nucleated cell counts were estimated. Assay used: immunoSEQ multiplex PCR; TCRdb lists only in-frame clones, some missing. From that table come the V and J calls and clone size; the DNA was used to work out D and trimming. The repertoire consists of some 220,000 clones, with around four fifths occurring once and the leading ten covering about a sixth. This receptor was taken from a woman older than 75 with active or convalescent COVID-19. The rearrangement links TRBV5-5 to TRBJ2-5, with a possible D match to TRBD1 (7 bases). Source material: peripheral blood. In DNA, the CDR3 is TGTGCCAGCAGCTGGGGGGCCGGGACAGCTAACCGGGAGACCCAGTACTTC. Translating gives CASSWGAGTANRETQYF. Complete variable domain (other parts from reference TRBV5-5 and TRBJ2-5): DAGVTQSPTHLIKTRGQQVTLRCSPISGHKSVSWYQQVLGQGPQFIFQYYEKEERGRGNFPDRFSARQFPNYSSELNVNALLLGDSALYLCASSWGAGTANRETQYFGPGTRLLVL.